This entry lists 30 T cell receptor beta chains sequenced from one sample in a study of CD8+CD57+ T cells in acquired aplastic anemia. Genomic DNA, serving as template, underwent TCR beta VDJ and CDR3 profiling. TCRdb independently ran MiXCR on the reads; one entry per CDR3 protein. The sample yields around 140,000 distinct CDR3 sequences, less than 45% seen once. Sequenced input: sorted CD4+, CD8+, or CD8+CD57+ T cells (not recorded which) from PBMCs. All receptors derive from a human donor in good health, serving as a control.

This clonotype was counted between two and nine times. This sequence joins TRBV15 and TRBJ2-7; D is possibly TRBD2 (6 bases). CDR3 length equals 15 residues. Germline V gives CDR1 LNHNV, CDR2 YYDKDF (reference sequence). With 1 base removed from V and 1 base from J, the gap between germline ends came to 11 bases. This CDR3 is CATSRGGAGSYEQYF. CDR3 DNA sequence: TGTGCCACCAGCAGAGGAGGGGCGGGATCCTACGAGCAGTACTTC. Full variable domain (outside the CDR3, taken from reference TRBV15 and TRBJ2-7): DAMVIQNPRYQVTQFGKPVTLSCSQTLNHNVMYWYQQKSSQAPKLLFHYYDKDFNNEADTPDNFQSRRPNTSFCFLDIRSPGLGDTAMYLCATSRGGAGSYEQYFGPGTRLTVT.

V gene TRBV19 combines with J gene TRBJ1-1, with 8 nucleotides matching TRBD1. The V gene's germline CDR1 is LNHDA and CDR2 SQIVND (reference sequence). There are 13 residues in the CDR3. V lost 4 bases, J lost 4 bases, and 2 bases stayed unmatched. The CDR3 spells CASSRQGPTEAFF. In DNA form, the CDR3 reads TGTGCCAGTAGTAGACAGGGGCCCACTGAAGCTTTCTTT.

This clonotype was seen many times. The V call is TRBV28, the J call TRBJ2-7, with D possibly being TRBD1 (5 bases). This CDR3 comprises 13 residues. Trimming left V 9 bases short and J 3 bases short, with 15 bases between. CDR1 is MDHEN, CDR2 SYDVKM, per germline. In nucleotides, the CDR3 is TGTGCCAGTACTCAGGGTTCGAACTACGAGCAGTACTTC. The encoded protein is CASTQGSNYEQYF.

The chain combines TRBV15 with TRBJ1-3; D unresolved. Germline V gene sequence: CDR1 LNHNV, CDR2 YYDKDF (reference sequence). Trimming shortened V by 0 bases and J by 4 bases, and 13 bases separated the two germline ends. The CDR3 has 16 residues. CDR3 coding DNA: TGTGCCACCAGCAGAGATTACAGTTTAAGGGGAAACACCATATATTTT. Translation gives CATSRDYSLRGNTIYF.

This clonotype was seen repeatedly, ten times or more. The J gene is TRBJ2-7, the V gene TRBV6-1, with TRBD2 as a possible D gene (5 bases). Germline V lookup: CDR1 MNHNS, CDR2 SASEGT. This CDR3 contains 15 residues. Trimming shortened V by 1 base and J by 3 bases, and 13 bases separated the two germline ends. This chain's CDR3 is CASSEEGSRNYEQYF. CDR3 coding DNA: TGTGCCAGCAGTGAAGAAGGGAGCAGAAACTACGAGCAGTACTTC.

As concerns this clonotype: At one end, the junction sequence differs from germline, possibly due to a read error. The chain joins TRBV11-2 to TRBJ2-3, with D possibly called TRBD1 or TRBD2 (5 bases each). The CDR3 runs 13 residues. Germline CDR1 and CDR2: SGHAT and FQNNGV. In DNA, the CDR3 is TGTGCCATAAGCAGCCCTCCGAGGGGTACGCAGTACTTT. As protein: CAISSPPRGTQYF.

Many counts were recorded for this clonotype. V and J are TRBV24-1 and TRBJ1-1; D is possibly TRBD1 (6 bases). Per germline, CDR1 KGHDR and CDR2 SFDVKD. The CDR3 has 13 residues. V was pared by 6 bases and J by 8 bases, with 15 bases between. The CDR3 DNA reads as TGTGCCACCAGTACCGGACAGCCCGGGGAAGCTTTCTTT. This codes for CATSTGQPGEAFF.

At least ten counts were recorded for this clonotype. The chain couples TRBV7-9 to TRBJ1-2; D is ambiguous. With 2 bases removed from V and 8 bases from J, the gap between germline ends came to 18 bases. Germline assignment: CDR1 SEHNR and CDR2 FQNEAQ (reference sequence). The CDR3 spans 15 residues. CDR3 loop: CASSLPLSAEGGYTF. The CDR3 DNA follows: TGTGCCAGCAGCTTACCCTTGAGTGCCGAGGGAGGCTACACCTTC.

The chain employs TRBV20-1 and TRBJ2-5; D perhaps matches TRBD2 (5 bases). The CDR3 covers 12 residues. V gave up 4 bases and J gave up 5 bases, with 11 bases separating them. Per the germline V gene, CDR1 is DFQATT and CDR2 is SNEGSKA (reference sequence). In nucleotides, the CDR3 is TGCAGTGCTAAGGTCGGGGATGAGACCCAGTACTTC. It encodes CSAKVGDETQYF.

This clonotype was found many times. The chain uses TRBV7-9 and TRBJ2-1, with 12 bases aligning to TRBD2. The CDR3 has 14 residues. Trimming took 5 bases from V and 7 from J; bases not matched to a gene: 3. Germline-derived CDR1 and CDR2 are SEHNR and FQNEAQ (reference sequence). The CDR3 sequence: CASSPGLAGNEQFF. The CDR3 nucleotides are TGTGCCAGCAGCCCCGGACTAGCGGGAAATGAGCAGTTCTTC.

V is TRBV19 and J is TRBJ1-5; D unclear. The CDR3 sequence is 16 residues long. V dropped 7 bases and J dropped 6 bases, with 22 bases sitting between them. Per the germline V gene, CDR1 is LNHDA and CDR2 is SQIVND (reference sequence). The CDR3 nucleotides are TGTGCCAGTACTCCTCTAGGCGGATCTCTTGTTCAGCCCCAGCATTTT. Encoded protein: CASTPLGGSLVQPQHF.

The genes are TRBV2 and TRBJ1-1; D ambiguous. Trimming left V 4 bases short and J 3 bases short, with 12 bases between. Germline assignment: CDR1 SNHLY and CDR2 FYNNEI. CDR3 length equals 14 residues. The CDR3 nucleotides are TGTGCCAGCAGTGGTTTGTGGGATGACACTGAAGCTTTCTTT. It codes for CASSGLWDDTEAFF.

This clonotype was picked up many times. This rearrangement joins TRBV6-5 to TRBJ2-7; D unclear. Trimming shortened V by 2 bases and J by 4 bases, and 3 bases separated the two germline ends. Per the germline V gene, CDR1 is MNHEY and CDR2 is SVGAGI. The CDR3 extends over 11 amino acids. CDR3 region: CASSYHYEQYF. The CDR3 region has the DNA TGTGCCAGCAGTTACCATTACGAGCAGTACTTC.

In the case of this clonotype: Given a much more abundant clone one base away, this may be a read error. This CDR3 reads CASSLERGQLQHF. The CDR3 nucleotides read TGCGCCAGCAGCTTGGAGAGGGGTCAGCTCCAGCATTTT. J is TRBJ1-5 and V is TRBV5-1; D possibly corresponds to TRBD1 (5 bases). Germline V gene lookup returns CDR1 SGHRS and CDR2 YFSETQ. The CDR3 has 13 amino acids.

Note on this clonotype: A much larger clone differs from this one at a single base, so this may be a read error. The chain has TRBV2 and TRBJ1-2; TRBD1 is a possible D gene (6 bases). This CDR3 contains 13 residues. The germline gives CDR1 SNHLY, CDR2 FYNNEI. CDR3 nucleotides: TGTGCCAGCAGTTCCGACAGGACCTATGGCTGCACCTTC. Residues: CASSSDRTYGCTF.

The CDR3 DNA is TGTGCCAGTAAGATGGCGGGACAGGGGAACTATGGCTACACCTTC. Its translation is CASKMAGQGNYGYTF. The V call is TRBV19, the J call TRBJ1-2; 10 bases are shared with TRBD1. Trimming removed 7 bases from V and 2 bases from J; junction bases left unmatched: 7. The CDR3 is made up of 15 amino acids. Germline CDR1 LNHDA, CDR2 SQIVND (reference sequence).

This clonotype was recorded only once. The rearrangement joins TRBV10-2 to TRBJ2-3; maybe TRBD2 (5 bases). V lost 6 bases and J 1 base, leaving 14 bases between the germline ends. The CDR3 runs 15 residues. Germline V gene data show CDR1 as WSHSY and CDR2 as SAAADI. The CDR3, as DNA: TGCGCCAGCAGAAGGCGGGTCCTCCGCACAGATACGCAGTATTTT. This translates into CASRRRVLRTDTQYF.

This clonotype was counted at least ten times. The gene calls are TRBV10-3 and TRBJ2-2; TRBD2 matches at 8 bases. The trim removed 10 bases at V and 3 bases at J, leaving 10 bases unmatched. CDR3 length: 15 amino acids. The V gene's germline CDR1 is ENHRY and CDR2 SYGVKD. CDR3: CATRGSGDYTGELFF. As DNA, the CDR3 is TGTGCCACCAGGGGTAGCGGGGACTACACCGGGGAGCTGTTTTTT.

The rearrangement joins TRBV5-4 to TRBJ1-1; TRBD1 aligns across 7 bases. The CDR3 has 12 amino acids. J was trimmed by 8 bases and V by 4 bases; bases with no gene match: 5. From germline, CDR1 is SGHNT and CDR2 YYREEE (reference sequence). The CDR3 here is CASSLGTVEAFF. The CDR3 DNA reads TGTGCCAGCAGCCTGGGGACAGTCGAAGCTTTCTTT.

V and J are TRBV7-9 and TRBJ1-2; D is uncertain. V lost 6 bases to trimming and J lost 0 bases, with 8 bases between them. CDR3 length equals 13 residues. Looked up from germline, CDR1 is SEHNR and CDR2 is FQNEAQ (reference sequence). Here the CDR3 reads CASRDASNYGYTF. The CDR3 nucleotides are TGTGCCAGCAGAGACGCTTCTAACTATGGCTACACCTTC.

This clonotype was found a few times. A much more abundant neighbour one base away suggests this may be a read error. This chain uses TRBV9 with TRBJ2-5; D is unresolved. This CDR3 comprises 16 residues. Germline V CDR1 and CDR2: SGDLS, YYNGEE. CDR3 nucleotides: TGTGCCAGCAGGGTAGGGCATTTAGCCTCCCAAGAGACCCAGTACTTC. This sequence encodes CASRVGHLASQETQYF. Variable domain in full (rest from reference TRBV9 and TRBJ2-5): DSGVTQTPKHLITATGQRVTLRCSPRSGDLSVYWYQQSLDQGLQFLIQYYNGEERAKGNILERFSAQQFPDLHSELNLSSLELGDSALYFCASRVGHLASQETQYFGPGTRLLVL.

This chain uses TRBV7-6 with TRBJ1-6; D is unresolved. CDR1 SGHVS and CDR2 FNYEAQ come from the germline V gene. This CDR3 is 15 amino acids long. Trimming removed 4 bases at V and 10 bases at J, with 17 bases between. The CDR3 loop reads CASSSSPAQASPLHF. The CDR3, as DNA: TGTGCCAGCAGCTCTAGTCCGGCGCAGGCATCACCCCTCCACTTT.

This clonotype was seen ten or more times. The J gene is TRBJ2-2, the V gene TRBV11-2; D remains ambiguous. This CDR3 is built from 15 residues. Germline V gene sequence: CDR1 SGHAT, CDR2 FQNNGV. Trimming stripped 3 bases from V and 1 base from J, with 9 bases between. CDR3 sequence (DNA): TGTGCCAGCAGCTTTCGTCTCCGGAACACCGGGGAGCTGTTTTTT. Translating gives CASSFRLRNTGELFF.

The chain joins TRBV15 to TRBJ2-7, with no clear D. Looked up from germline, CDR1 is LNHNV and CDR2 is YYDKDF (reference sequence). The CDR3 is made up of 13 amino acids. V was clipped by 5 bases and J by 4 bases, with 12 bases between them. CDR3 region: CATSRNRNYEQYF. CDR3 nucleotides: TGTGCCACCAGCCGAAACCGAAATTACGAGCAGTACTTC.

The V gene is TRBV29-1, the J gene TRBJ2-2, with D unclear. The CDR3 has 13 residues. V shed 4 bases and J shed 5 bases, with 11 bases lying between them. Germline V CDR1 and CDR2: SQVTM, ANQGSEA. The CDR3 loop is CSVVGFDTGELFF. For the CDR3, the DNA is TGCAGCGTTGTAGGGTTCGATACCGGGGAGCTGTTTTTT.

This clonotype was observed at least ten times. J is TRBJ1-5 and V is TRBV6-4, with D perhaps TRBD1 (5 bases). The CDR3 totals 17 residues. In germline, CDR1 is MRHNA, CDR2 SNTAGT. Between the trimmed V and J ends, which lost 6 bases and 5 bases, there was a span of 23 bases. CDR3 nucleotide sequence: TGTGCCAGCAGGTGGGGCAGGGCCTTCTCCACACATCAGCCCCAGCATTTT. Translation gives CASRWGRAFSTHQPQHF.

On this clonotype itself: This could be a read error, since a much larger clone is one nucleotide away. The V and J genes are TRBV12-3 or TRBV12-4 and TRBJ1-6, with D perhaps TRBD1 (6 bases). This CDR3 spans 14 amino acids. The CDR3 sequence: CASSLKGGNSPLRF. CDR3 DNA sequence: TGTGCCAGCAGTTTAAAAGGGGGTAATTCACCCCTCCGCTTT.

This clonotype was picked up many times. Sequence at one end of the junction differs from germline and may be a read error. The chain couples TRBV10-2 to TRBJ1-1; the D gene is possibly TRBD1 (6 bases). CDR3 size: 15 residues. From germline, CDR1 is WSHSY and CDR2 SAAADI. CDR3 in amino acids: CATLKGGAVNTEAFF. The CDR3, as DNA: TGCGCCACCCTAAAGGGGGGGGCGGTGAATACTGAAGCTTTCTTT.

This clonotype was counted a few times. The chain employs TRBV4-1 and TRBJ2-1, with 9 bases aligning to TRBD2. The CDR3 runs to 16 residues. Germline V gives CDR1 MGHRA, CDR2 YSYEKL. J gave up 4 bases and V 1 base, and 5 bases lay outside the gene matches. The CDR3 coding sequence is TGCGCCAGCAGCCAAGTAGCGGGGGCCCTATACAATGAGCAGTTCTTC. Its translation is CASSQVAGALYNEQFF.

This clonotype was counted ten times or more. V usage is TRBV7-2 and J usage is TRBJ2-5, with D possibly matching TRBD1 (6 bases). V dropped 1 base and J dropped 2 bases, with 11 bases sitting between them. From germline, CDR1 is SGHTA and CDR2 FQGNSA. CDR3 length equals 15 residues. In DNA form, the CDR3 reads TGTGCCAGCAGCTTAGGCCTAGGACAGCAAGAGACCCAGTACTTC. Protein: CASSLGLGQQETQYF.